The rows below give T cell receptor beta chains drawn from one sample of a study of blood T cell repertoires in COVID-19. TCRdb's table, derived via immunoSEQ multiplex PCR, lists solely in-frame clones and lacks some. Here the sample spans 140,000 to 150,000 clones, about nine tenths being singletons. Material: peripheral blood. The source is a human donor in a cohort sampled during active COVID-19. Both conserved end residues are part of each CDR3. The D gene is left open where the match is weak. The size of a clone is reported for some rows only, either as once, few or many, or as a class for expanded clones.

V: TRBV14
D: TRBD2
size: .
J: TRBJ2-1
CDR3: CASSPGLAGTDEQFF
DNA: TGTGCCAGCAGCCCGGGACTAGCGGGGACCGATGAGCAGTTCTTC

V: TRBV12-3/TRBV12-4
D: .
size: few
J: TRBJ1-1
CDR3: CASSLGQKTEAFF
DNA: TGTGCCAGCAGTTTAGGACAGAAGACTGAAGCTTTCTTT

V: TRBV24-1
D: .
size: .
J: TRBJ1-1
CDR3: CATSDLRRGGSGTEAFF
DNA: TGTGCCACCAGTGATTTGCGCAGGGGTGGGAGTGGAACTGAAGCTTTCTTT

V: TRBV5-1
D: TRBD1
size: .
J: TRBJ1-6
CDR3: CASRPDRGNSPLHF
DNA: TGCGCCAGCCGCCCGGACAGGGGGAATTCACCCCTCCACTTT

V: TRBV9
D: TRBD2
size: .
J: TRBJ2-1
CDR3: CASSGLAGVNEQFF
DNA: TGTGCCAGCAGCGGACTAGCGGGGGTTAATGAGCAGTTCTTC

V: TRBV7-9
D: .
size: .
J: TRBJ1-6
CDR3: CASSSRENNSPLHF
DNA: TGTGCCAGCAGCTCGCGGGAGAATAATTCACCCCTCCACTTT

V: TRBV7-2
D: TRBD1
size: .
J: TRBJ1-1
CDR3: CASSLYPGGANTEAFF
DNA: TGTGCCAGCAGCTTATATCCAGGGGGCGCGAACACTGAAGCTTTCTTT

V: TRBV12-5
D: .
size: .
J: TRBJ1-1
CDR3: CASAEGNTEAFF
DNA: TGTGCTAGTGCCGAGGGTAACACTGAAGCTTTCTTT

V: TRBV19
D: .
size: once
J: TRBJ2-2
CDR3: CASSINSRNTGELFF
DNA: TGTGCCAGTAGTATAAATTCCCGTAACACCGGGGAGCTGTTTTTT

V: TRBV27
D: .
size: .
J: TRBJ2-2
CDR3: CASSLYGGRRNTGELFF
DNA: TGTGCCAGCAGTTTATATGGAGGGAGAAGAAACACCGGGGAGCTGTTTTTT

V: TRBV7-6
D: .
size: .
J: TRBJ1-2
CDR3: CASSLVRGAGYGYTF
DNA: TGTGCCAGCAGCTTAGTCCGGGGGGCGGGCTATGGCTACACCTTC

V: TRBV4-1
D: .
size: once
J: TRBJ1-2
CDR3: CASSQDLGGYGYTF
DNA: TGCGCCAGCAGCCAAGATTTGGGGGGCTATGGCTACACCTTC

V: TRBV7-2
D: .
size: .
J: TRBJ1-1
CDR3: CASSLAGGGWTEAFF
DNA: TGTGCCAGCAGCTTAGCTGGGGGCGGGTGGACTGAAGCTTTCTTT

V: TRBV10-2
D: TRBD1
size: .
J: TRBJ2-3
CDR3: CASRDRSTDTQYF
DNA: TGCGCCAGCAGGGACAGGAGCACAGATACGCAGTATTTT

V: TRBV21-1
D: .
size: few
J: TRBJ1-5
CDR3: CASSKGSSGQSYGNQPQHF
DNA: TGTGCCAGCAGCAAAGGTTCCTCTGGACAGTCCTATGGCAATCAGCCCCAGCATTTT

V: TRBV7-7
D: TRBD2
size: .
J: TRBJ2-3
CDR3: CASSLLAGGFSSTDTQYF
DNA: TGTGCCAGCAGCTTACTGGCGGGGGGCTTCTCTAGCACAGATACGCAGTATTTT

V: TRBV5-1
D: .
size: .
J: TRBJ2-7
CDR3: CASSLDSRSYEQYF
DNA: TGCGCCAGCAGCTTGGACAGTCGCTCCTACGAGCAGTACTTC

V: TRBV20-1
D: .
size: .
J: TRBJ2-2
CDR3: CSASPQGLDTGELFF
DNA: TGCAGTGCTAGTCCTCAGGGATTGGACACCGGGGAGCTGTTTTTT

V: TRBV28
D: .
size: .
J: TRBJ1-1
CDR3: CASRVGGLNTEAFF
DNA: TGTGCCAGCAGGGTGGGGGGTCTTAACACTGAAGCTTTCTTT

V: TRBV27
D: .
size: once
J: TRBJ1-2
CDR3: CASSLTGDNYGYTF
DNA: TGTGCCAGCAGTCTGACGGGGGACAACTATGGCTACACCTTC

V: TRBV28
D: .
size: .
J: TRBJ1-2
CDR3: CASRGAILGYGYTF
DNA: TGTGCCAGCAGAGGGGCAATCTTGGGCTATGGCTACACCTTC

V: TRBV6-2/TRBV6-3
D: .
size: .
J: TRBJ1-5
CDR3: CASSRPGSGSNQPQHF
DNA: TGTGCCAGCAGCCGCCCGGGGAGCGGGAGCAATCAGCCCCAGCATTTT

V: TRBV7-2
D: .
size: .
J: TRBJ2-7
CDR3: CASSLESGGPYEQYF
DNA: TGTGCCAGCAGCTTAGAATCTGGAGGGCCCTACGAGCAGTACTTC

V: TRBV10-3
D: .
size: .
J: TRBJ1-2
CDR3: CAISFGRGLNYGYTF
DNA: TGTGCCATCAGCTTCGGCAGGGGCCTTAACTATGGCTACACCTTC

V: TRBV6-5
D: TRBD2
size: .
J: TRBJ2-1
CDR3: CASTLGLAGGDEQFF
DNA: TGTGCCAGCACTCTAGGACTAGCGGGGGGAGATGAGCAGTTCTTC

V: TRBV11-2
D: .
size: .
J: TRBJ2-7
CDR3: CASSVYIRGALSYEQYF
DNA: TGTGCCAGCAGCGTTTACATACGGGGGGCCTTATCCTACGAGCAGTACTTC

V: TRBV7-6
D: .
size: .
J: TRBJ2-5
CDR3: CASSLVASGQETQYF
DNA: TGTGCCAGCAGCTTAGTCGCAAGCGGTCAAGAGACCCAGTACTTC

V: TRBV2
D: .
size: .
J: TRBJ2-7
CDR3: CASSDRGYEQYF
DNA: TGTGCCAGCAGTGACAGGGGCTACGAGCAGTACTTC

V: TRBV6-5
D: TRBD1
size: .
J: TRBJ2-1
CDR3: CASSYGTTGGYEQFF
DNA: TGTGCCAGCAGTTACGGGACAACAGGGGGGTATGAGCAGTTCTTC

V: TRBV6-2/TRBV6-3
D: .
size: .
J: TRBJ2-5
CDR3: CASSSRGGTQYF
DNA: TGTGCCAGCAGCTCCCGGGGTGGGACCCAGTACTTC

V: TRBV25-1
D: TRBD1
size: .
J: TRBJ1-2
CDR3: CASSGGQFYGYTF
DNA: TGTGCCAGCAGTGGGGGACAGTTCTATGGCTACACCTTC

V: TRBV18
D: TRBD1
size: .
J: TRBJ1-2
CDR3: CASSPPGRGHGYTF
DNA: TGTGCCAGCTCACCTCCCGGCAGGGGGCATGGCTACACCTTC

V: TRBV4-1
D: TRBD1
size: once
J: TRBJ1-1
CDR3: CASSQAETGGRAEAFF
DNA: TGCGCCAGCAGCCAAGCCGAGACAGGGGGCAGGGCTGAAGCTTTCTTT

V: TRBV18
D: TRBD1
size: .
J: TRBJ2-7
CDR3: CASSPTGGTHEQYF
DNA: TGTGCCAGCTCACCAACAGGGGGAACCCACGAGCAGTACTTC

V: TRBV6-1
D: .
size: .
J: TRBJ2-2
CDR3: CASSEGPFGELFF
DNA: TGTGCCAGCAGTGAAGGTCCGTTTGGGGAGCTGTTTTTT

V: TRBV28
D: .
size: .
J: TRBJ2-2
CDR3: CASSPGLNTGELFF
DNA: TGTGCCAGCAGTCCAGGGCTAAACACCGGGGAGCTGTTTTTT

V: TRBV1
D: .
size: .
J: TRBJ2-7
CDR3: CTSSHPDQGTSYEQYF
DNA: TGCACCAGCAGCCATCCCGACCAGGGTACATCCTACGAGCAGTACTTC

V: TRBV4-3
D: .
size: .
J: TRBJ1-2
CDR3: CASSQDDARRNYGYTF
DNA: TGCGCCAGCAGCCAAGATGATGCCAGGCGTAACTATGGCTACACCTTC

V: TRBV7-8
D: .
size: .
J: TRBJ1-5
CDR3: CASSLDPAVPQHF
DNA: TGTGCCAGCAGCTTAGATCCAGCGGTGCCCCAGCATTTT